This paragraph reports one T cell receptor (beta chain). This CDR3 contains 15 residues. Germline V CDR1 and CDR2: SGHTA, FQGNSA. V shed 1 base and J 6 bases; nucleotides not matched to a gene: 4. The data stem from a study of blood T cell repertoires in COVID-19. Using immunoSEQ multiplex PCR, the repertoire was profiled, and TCRdb retains in-frame clones only, with some absent. The table records about 190,000 clones, almost 80% of them present only once. The chain couples TRBV7-2 to TRBJ1-5; 9 nucleotides line up with TRBD1. The receptor's source is a man aged 55 to 70 with active or convalescent COVID-19. Sequencing used peripheral blood. This CDR3 is CASSLGGDRVQPQHF. CDR3 bases: TGTGCCAGCAGCTTAGGGGGGGACAGGGTTCAGCCCCAGCATTTT. Using reference TRBV7-2 and TRBJ1-5 for the parts outside the CDR3, the full variable domain is GAGVSQSPSNKVTEKGKDVELRCDPISGHTALYWYRQSLGQGLEFLIYFQGNSAPDKSGLPSDRFSAERTGGSVSTLTIQRTQQEDSAVYLCASSLGGDRVQPQHFGDGTRLSIL.